These 24 T cell receptor beta chains were sequenced from one sample in a study of control samples from healthy donors and cancer patients. Method: immunoSEQ multiplex PCR; TCRdb's copy keeps in-frame clones and lacks some. Among tens of thousands of clones listed, nearly 85% were seen once. The sequencing input was blood. These receptors originate from a man between 60 and 75 years old in good health.

This chain connects TRBV1 to TRBJ2-5; TRBD1, as called in the table, went unchecked against the DNA. TRBV1 is deemed a pseudogene. The CDR3 is 17 amino acids. Here the CDR3 reads CTSSQARDRGLQETQYF. CDR3 in DNA: TGCACCAGCAGCCAGGCTCGGGACAGGGGGCTTCAAGAGACCCAGTACTTC.

This clone has just a few counts. V and J are TRBV4-1 and TRBJ2-5, with TRBD1 matching 9 bases. The length of the CDR3 is 17 residues. The V and J ends lost 3 bases and 1 base, in that order; junction bases with no gene match: 9. Germline values: CDR1 MGHRA, CDR2 YSYEKL. As DNA, the CDR3 is TGCGCCAGCAGCCATCTGACAGGGGGTACAGCCCAAGAGACCCAGTACTTC. This translates into CASSHLTGGTAQETQYF.

Within the sample, this clone is medium-sized (0.01 to 0.1%). The chain has TRBV5-1 and TRBJ2-1, with 9 bases lining up with TRBD2. CDR3 length: 17 amino acids. Germline CDR1 SGHRS, CDR2 YFSETQ. The J segment lost 0 bases and the V segment lost 4 bases, leaving 8 bases of the junction unmatched. The CDR3: CASSPEGSGSSYNEQFF. The CDR3 DNA is TGCGCCAGCAGCCCGGAGGGTAGCGGGAGCTCCTACAATGAGCAGTTCTTC.

This sequence joins TRBV7-9 and TRBJ1-5; D possibly corresponds to TRBD1 (5 bases). The ends were cut back, 4 bases at V and 3 bases at J, with 13 bases in the middle. The CDR3 is 15 residues long. From germline, CDR1 is SEHNR and CDR2 FQNEAQ (reference sequence). CDR3 DNA: TGTGCCAGCAGCTCGGGGCGGGCCTCCAATCAGCCCCAGCATTTT. It encodes CASSSGRASNQPQHF. Together with reference TRBV7-9 and TRBJ1-5, the CDR3 gives the full variable domain: DTGVSQNPRHKITKRGQNVTFRCDPISEHNRLYWYRQTLGQGPEFLTYFQNEAQLEKSRLLSDRFSAERPKGSFSTLEIQRTEQGDSAMYLCASSSGRASNQPQHFGDGTRLSIL.

This clone was seen only once. This chain joins TRBV11-2 and TRBJ2-5; D possibly corresponds to TRBD1 (5 bases). The CDR3 is 15 residues long. Germline values: CDR1 SGHAT, CDR2 FQNNGV. V lost 5 bases and J lost 2, with 15 bases in between. CDR3 sequence: CASSRYSDTQETQYF. CDR3 nucleotides: TGTGCCAGCAGCCGATACTCGGACACTCAAGAGACCCAGTACTTC.

The chain carries TRBV11-2 and TRBJ2-1; perhaps TRBD2 as D (5 bases). CDR3 length: 13 residues. V shed 0 bases and J shed 8 bases, with 8 bases lying between them. The V gene's germline CDR1 is SGHAT and CDR2 FQNNGV. CDR3 nucleotides: TGTGCCAGCAGCTTAGATATGCGGGATGAGCAGTTCTTC. Translating it yields CASSLDMRDEQFF.

This clone was detected only once. The V gene is TRBV28, the J gene TRBJ1-2; unclear D gene. Germline V gene lookup returns CDR1 MDHEN and CDR2 SYDVKM. V was cut by 8 bases and J by 4 bases, with 11 bases left in between. The CDR3 totals 12 residues. The CDR3 DNA follows: TGTGCCAGCCGCGGACGGTTCTATGGCTACACCTTC. Protein sequence: CASRGRFYGYTF.

The genes are TRBV28 and TRBJ2-7; 10 nucleotides agree with TRBD1. The CDR3 spans 15 residues. Germline CDR1 is MDHEN and CDR2 is SYDVKM. J gave up 7 bases and V 6 bases, and 12 bases lay outside the gene matches. In DNA form, the CDR3 reads TGTGCCAGCAGACCCCAGGGACAGGGGAGTGGGGAGCAGTACTTC. As protein: CASRPQGQGSGEQYF.

This clone was detected once. The chain uses TRBV6-5 and TRBJ2-7; D is possibly TRBD2 (5 bases). V lost 2 bases and J lost 1, with 9 bases in between. Looked up from germline, CDR1 is MNHEY and CDR2 is SVGAGI. The CDR3 spans 14 residues. This CDR3 reads CASSYVGGSYEQYF. The CDR3 DNA is TGTGCCAGCAGTTACGTGGGCGGGTCCTACGAGCAGTACTTC.

In its sample, this clone was seen a few times. J is TRBJ1-5 and V is TRBV6-6; D is possibly TRBD1 (5 bases). V shed 2 bases and J shed 4 bases, with 15 bases lying between them. CDR1 and CDR2 (germline): MNHNY, SVGAGI (reference sequence). There are 16 residues in the CDR3. CDR3 nucleotide sequence: TGTGCCAGCAGTTACATCGACGGGACGGCGAATCAGCCCCAGCATTTT. This codes for CASSYIDGTANQPQHF.

This chain connects TRBV6-2 or TRBV6-3 to TRBJ2-1; 9 bases are a match to TRBD1. The V and J ends lost 5 bases and 7 bases, in that order; junction bases with no gene match: 9. The CDR3 spans 15 residues. Germline V CDR1 and CDR2: MNHEY, SVGEGT. The CDR3 here is CASSPLGTGLNEQFF. The DNA of the CDR3 is TGTGCCAGCAGTCCCCTAGGGACAGGGTTGAATGAGCAGTTCTTC.

The rearrangement links TRBV28 to TRBJ2-3; D call uncertain. CDR1 and CDR2 (germline): MDHEN, SYDVKM. The CDR3 extends over 15 amino acids. Trimming took off 2 bases at V and 0 bases at J, with 9 bases between the two ends. CDR3 in DNA: TGTGCCAGCAGTTTAGGGGATTATAGCACAGATACGCAGTATTTT. As protein: CASSLGDYSTDTQYF.

This chain links TRBV28 with TRBJ2-1, with TRBD1 matching 9 bases. Germline values: CDR1 MDHEN, CDR2 SYDVKM. The CDR3 loop spans 15 amino acids. The junction had 9 bases not matched to a gene; V was cut back by 4 bases and J by 8 bases. CDR3 DNA: TGTGCCAGCAGTTCAACGGGACAGGGTAGACATGAGCAGTTCTTC. Its protein product is CASSSTGQGRHEQFF.

Only one count was recorded for this clone. The genes are TRBV5-6 and TRBJ2-1; the D gene is possibly TRBD2 (5 bases). The V end was cut by 1 base, the J end by 10 bases, with 6 bases between. The CDR3 covers 11 residues. The germline V gene encodes CDR1 SGHDT and CDR2 YYEEEE. CDR3: CASSLSGEQFF. CDR3 nucleotides: TGTGCCAGCAGCTTGTCGGGGGAGCAGTTCTTC. Looking up the rest from reference TRBV5-6 and TRBJ2-1 gives the full variable domain: DAGVTQSPTHLIKTRGQQVTLRCSPKSGHDTVSWYQQALGQGPQFIFQYYEEEERQRGNFPDRFSGHQFPNYSSELNVNALLLGDSALYLCASSLSGEQFFGPGTRLTVL.

The rearrangement joins TRBV11-1 to TRBJ2-7; TRBD2 matches 7 bases. Trimming took 1 base from V and 7 from J; bases not matched to a gene: 7. From germline, CDR1 is SGHAT and CDR2 FQDESV (reference sequence). CDR3 length: 14 residues. The CDR3 loop reads CASSLDVAAGEQYF. The CDR3, as DNA: TGTGCCAGCAGCTTAGATGTGGCAGCGGGGGAGCAGTACTTC.

The V call is TRBV7-2, the J call TRBJ1-2; D is unclear. CDR3 size: 14 residues. CDR1 and CDR2 from the germline V gene are SGHTA and FQGNSA. Trimming removed 1 base from V and 3 bases from J, with 9 bases in between. CDR3 region: CASSLVAGDYGYTF. The CDR3 bases are TGTGCCAGCAGCTTAGTGGCAGGCGACTATGGCTACACCTTC.

The rearrangement uses TRBV6-2 or TRBV6-3 and TRBJ1-1; D remains ambiguous. Germline V lookup: CDR1 MNHEY, CDR2 SVGEGT. The CDR3 is 11 residues long. V lost 6 bases and J 1 base, leaving 3 bases between the germline ends. The CDR3 here is CASSRNTEAFF. The CDR3 bases are TGTGCCAGCAGCAGGAACACTGAAGCTTTCTTT.

The chain couples TRBV30 to TRBJ1-1; D not certain. Per germline, CDR1 GTSNPN and CDR2 SVGIG (reference sequence). The CDR3 sequence is 14 residues long. Trimming shortened V by 0 bases and J by 1 base, and 9 bases separated the two germline ends. Here the CDR3 DNA reads TGTGCCTGGAGTGTATTACTTCCGAACACTGAAGCTTTCTTT. Protein product: CAWSVLLPNTEAFF.

The V call is TRBV7-2, the J call TRBJ1-2; D unresolved. V dropped 5 bases and J dropped 2 bases, with 6 bases sitting between them. Germline CDR1 SGHTA, CDR2 FQGNSA. The CDR3 length is 12 residues. The CDR3 region is CASSPGNYGYTF. CDR3 DNA sequence: TGTGCCAGCAGCCCCGGGAACTATGGCTACACCTTC.

The chain uses TRBV11-1 and TRBJ1-1; 9 bases line up with TRBD1. V was clipped by 5 bases and J by 5 bases; unmatched bases: 6. CDR3 length: 14 residues. The germline CDR1 and CDR2 sequences are SGHAT and FQDESV (reference sequence). The CDR3 DNA reads TGTGCCAGCAGCCGCACAGGGGGCAGGACTGAAGCTTTCTTT. Amino acid sequence: CASSRTGGRTEAFF.

This clone was counted a single time. J is TRBJ1-6 and V is TRBV6-5; 7 positions agree with TRBD1. Germline V gene sequence: CDR1 MNHEY, CDR2 SVGAGI. The CDR3 is 13 residues long. J gave up 12 bases and V 2 bases, and 4 bases lay outside the gene matches. The CDR3 region has the DNA TGTGCCAGCAGTTACAAAGACAGGGAACCCCTCCACTTT. This translates into CASSYKDREPLHF.

This clone is labeled as medium-sized. The rearrangement links TRBV3-1 (or the pseudogene TRBV3-2) to TRBJ2-7; 9 bases map to TRBD1. Per the germline V gene, CDR1 is LGHDT and CDR2 is YNNKEL (reference sequence). V was pared by 8 bases and J by 9 bases, with 8 bases of the junction left unmatched. The CDR3 extends over 12 amino acids. CDR3 sequence (DNA): TGTGCCAGCGGCGACAGGGGGTTAAGGCAGTACTTC. Translation: CASGDRGLRQYF.

Written as DNA, the CDR3 is TGTGCCAGCAGTGCCCGACAGGGGAACTATGGCTACACCTTC. Its translation is CASSARQGNYGYTF. This chain connects TRBV2 to TRBJ1-2; 8 bases are shared with TRBD1. CDR3 length: 14 residues. V shed 4 bases and J 2 bases; nucleotides not matched to a gene: 3. Germline CDR1 reads SNHLY; CDR2 reads FYNNEI.

Only a few counts were recorded for this clone. This rearrangement joins TRBV2 to TRBJ1-6, with D unresolved. The CDR3 extends over 15 amino acids. Trimming pared 3 bases from V and 7 bases from J, leaving 13 bases between. Germline-derived CDR1 and CDR2 are SNHLY and FYNNEI. The CDR3 coding sequence is TGTGCCAGCAGTGACTCGGACTTAAGAAATTCACCCCTCCACTTT. Protein sequence: CASSDSDLRNSPLHF.